The clone carrying this T cell receptor (beta chain) appeared many times. What it recognizes is unknown. This sample was included in a study of spatial heterogeneity in lung cancer. The study's findings and limits: Ubiquitous expanded tumor TCRs were observed in blood more at resection than follow-up.

The germline CDR1 and CDR2 sequences are DFQATT and SNEGSKA (reference sequence). The CDR3 contains 13 residues. The germline V and J ends were trimmed by 5 bases and 8 bases, with 16 bases remaining between them. Time point given: sample taken at primary tumor resection. The sequenced material consisted of unsorted whole RNA from tumor, nontumor lung or frozen PBMC. TCRdb itself ran the 5' RACE reads through MiXCR, one entry per CDR3 protein. The repertoire consists of about 22,000 distinct CDR3 sequences, with 4.5% to 7% occurring once and the leading ten covering about 37%. The receptor comes from a male donor with early-stage non-small cell lung cancer. The rearrangement uses TRBV20-1 and TRBJ2-1, with D perhaps matching TRBD1 (6 bases). The material was PBMCs, obtained at surgery. The CDR3 region has the DNA TGCAGTGCTCCCCCCGGAAGGGGGTATGAGCAGTTCTTC. As protein: CSAPPGRGYEQFF.